Sequencing of this T cell receptor beta chain was carried out in a study of T cell responses to AZD1222 COVID-19 vaccine. Regarding the study as a whole: Two AZD1222 administrations were followed by greater Spike-specific TCR breadth and depth. CD4 TCRs associated with vaccination spanned spike, dominating at 160-218 and 743-854. Repertoires were obtained solely post-peak T cell response. Clonal diversity may have been underestimated, and the donors were mostly white British, with more females than males.

The CDR3 runs to 14 residues. With V trimmed by 5 bases and J by 4 bases, 5 bases remained unmatched. Germline loops: CDR1 SGHTA, CDR2 FQGNSA. Repertoires were generated with immunoSEQ multiplex PCR, while TCRdb's copy carries only in-frame clones and drops some. The sample yields roughly 71,000 clones, 75% to 90% seen once. Turning to this clone: As yet, its antigen is unknown.

The chain is built from TRBV7-2 and TRBJ1-5; 7 nucleotides agree with TRBD1. This TCR was sampled from an adult in good health. Specimen: peripheral blood, collected on day 0 of AZD1222 vaccination. CDR3 nucleotides: TGTGCCAGCAGCCAGGGGGGGGGAAATCAGCCCCAGCATTTT. It translates to CASSQGGGNQPQHF.